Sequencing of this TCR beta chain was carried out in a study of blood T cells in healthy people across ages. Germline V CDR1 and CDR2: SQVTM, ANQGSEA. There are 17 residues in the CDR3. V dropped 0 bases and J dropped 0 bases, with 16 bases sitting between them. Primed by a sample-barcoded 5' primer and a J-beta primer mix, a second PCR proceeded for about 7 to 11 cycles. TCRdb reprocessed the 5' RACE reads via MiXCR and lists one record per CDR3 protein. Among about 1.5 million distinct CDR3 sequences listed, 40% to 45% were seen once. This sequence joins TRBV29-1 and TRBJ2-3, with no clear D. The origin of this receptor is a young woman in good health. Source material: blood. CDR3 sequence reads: CSVEDPGRPTSTDTQYF. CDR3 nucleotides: TGCAGCGTTGAAGATCCTGGCAGACCTACTAGCACAGATACGCAGTATTTT.